The 20 T cell receptor beta chains reported below all come from one sample, sequenced in a study of blood T cell repertoires in COVID-19. Data came from immunoSEQ multiplex PCR; TCRdb stores just in-frame clones and leaves some out. The repertoire holds 30,000 to 50,000 clones, with about nine tenths as singletons. The sequencing sample was made of peripheral blood. The receptors shown here come from a woman aged 25 to 39 in a cohort sampled during active COVID-19.

The gene calls are TRBV6-6 and TRBJ1-1, with D possibly being TRBD1 (6 bases). The V and J ends lost 5 bases and 9 bases respectively, with 10 bases between them. CDR1 and CDR2 (germline): MNHNY, SVGAGI (reference sequence). CDR3 length equals 11 residues. The DNA of the CDR3 is TGTGCCAGCAGTCAGGGGTCTCAAGCTTTCTTT. It translates to CASSQGSQAFF.

This clone was recorded a few times. The rearrangement uses TRBV24-1 and TRBJ2-3, with 9 bases lining up with TRBD1. This CDR3 has 14 amino acids. J gave up 1 base and V 6 bases, and 1 base lay outside the gene matches. From germline, CDR1 is KGHDR and CDR2 SFDVKD. The CDR3: CATSRTGGTDTQYF. DNA for the CDR3: TGTGCCACCAGTCGGACAGGGGGCACAGATACGCAGTATTTT.

The CDR3 here is CASGSLWTGGGEQYF. The CDR3 nucleotides read TGTGCCAGCGGGTCCCTTTGGACGGGAGGGGGAGAGCAGTACTTC. The V call is TRBV27, the J call TRBJ2-7, with 8 bases that match TRBD2. Looked up from germline, CDR1 is MNHEY and CDR2 is SMNVEV (reference sequence). This CDR3 comprises 15 residues. With 8 bases clipped from V and 7 bases from J, the junction kept 16 bases outside the gene matches.

The sample holds a few counts of this clone. The V call is TRBV19, the J call TRBJ2-6; 7 nucleotides agree with TRBD2. Trimming cost V 6 bases and J 4 bases; bases outside gene matches: 6. Germline assignment: CDR1 LNHDA and CDR2 SQIVND (reference sequence). CDR3 length: 15 amino acids. For the CDR3, the DNA is TGTGCCAGTAGGGGCGGGAGTTCCGGGGCCAACGTCCTGACTTTC. This gives the protein CASRGGSSGANVLTF.

This sequence joins TRBV6-4 and TRBJ2-1; a weak D match, TRBD2 (5 bases). Germline loops: CDR1 MRHNA, CDR2 SNTAGT. CDR3 length: 17 residues. The V and J ends lost 2 bases and 8 bases respectively, with 22 bases between them. CDR3 bases: TGTGCCAGCAGTGACGGAGCTAGCCTTGGATCAAGGGATGAGCAGTTCTTC. Translating gives CASSDGASLGSRDEQFF.

The gene calls are TRBV6-6 and TRBJ2-5; 9 positions agree with TRBD2. V was clipped by 4 bases and J by 5 bases; unmatched bases: 8. CDR1 and CDR2 (germline): MNHNY, SVGAGI (reference sequence). CDR3 size: 15 residues. The CDR3 bases are TGTGCCAGCAGTTCCCCGCCTAGCGGGACGGAGACCCAGTACTTC. It is translated as CASSSPPSGTETQYF.

The chain carries TRBV9 and TRBJ1-2, with TRBD1 as a possible D gene (5 bases). The CDR3 is 16 amino acids. Germline CDR1 SGDLS, CDR2 YYNGEE. Between the trimmed V and J ends, which lost 0 bases and 7 bases, there was a span of 19 bases. The CDR3 here is CASSVEVRSTGGGYTF. In DNA, the CDR3 is TGTGCCAGCAGCGTAGAGGTCAGGTCCACCGGGGGTGGCTACACCTTC.

This clone showed up just once. This chain joins TRBV29-1 and TRBJ2-7; D perhaps matches TRBD1 (6 bases). This CDR3 region has 12 residues. Per the germline V gene, CDR1 is SQVTM and CDR2 is ANQGSEA. Trimming left V 4 bases short and J 3 bases short, with 10 bases between. CDR3 sequence: CSVGTARYEQYF. In DNA, the CDR3 is TGCAGCGTTGGGACAGCCCGCTACGAGCAGTACTTC.

The chain is built from TRBV30 and TRBJ1-4; 10 nucleotides agree with TRBD1. The CDR3 totals 17 residues. The junction had 10 bases not matched to a gene; V was cut back by 1 base and J by 5 bases. CDR1 and CDR2 (germline): GTSNPN, SVGIG (reference sequence). CDR3 residues: CAWSGRPGQGNNEKLFF. CDR3 DNA: TGTGCCTGGAGTGGACGACCGGGACAGGGGAACAATGAAAAACTGTTTTTT.

The CDR3 nucleotides are TGTGCCTGGAGTCGCTACGACAGGGGCTACGAGCAGTACTTC. This codes for CAWSRYDRGYEQYF. The rearrangement uses TRBV30 and TRBJ2-7, with 8 bases aligning to TRBD1. Germline-derived CDR1 and CDR2 are GTSNPN and SVGIG (reference sequence). The ends lost 2 bases at V and 3 bases at J; junction bases unmatched: 6. The CDR3 runs 14 residues. Full variable domain (rest looked up from reference TRBV30 and TRBJ2-7): SQTIHQWPATLVQPVGSPLSLECTVEGTSNPNLYWYRQAAGRGLQLLFYSVGIGQISSEVPQNLSASRPQDRQFILSSKKLLLSDSGFYLCAWSRYDRGYEQYFGPGTRLTVT.

The chain carries TRBV4-2 and TRBJ2-3, with TRBD1 as a possible D gene (5 bases). The germline V gene has CDR1 LGHNA and CDR2 YNFKEQ. Trimming took off 0 bases at V and 0 bases at J, with 13 bases between the two ends. This CDR3 comprises 17 residues. The chain's CDR3 is CASSQEGHQTSTDTQYF. Written as DNA, the CDR3 is TGTGCCAGCAGCCAAGAGGGGCACCAGACTAGCACAGATACGCAGTATTTT.

The V gene is TRBV27, the J gene TRBJ2-7, with 10 bases fitting TRBD1. The CDR3 runs 17 residues. Germline V lookup: CDR1 MNHEY, CDR2 SMNVEV (reference sequence). V was clipped by 2 bases and J by 7 bases; unmatched bases: 14. The CDR3 spells CASSLLDPGTGAGEQYF. In DNA form, the CDR3 reads TGTGCCAGCAGTTTACTAGACCCGGGGACAGGGGCTGGGGAGCAGTACTTC.

The chain carries TRBV7-3 and TRBJ2-1; 10 bases line up with TRBD2. V was clipped by 2 bases and J by 7 bases; unmatched bases: 5. Germline V gene data show CDR1 as SGHTA and CDR2 as FQGTGA. This CDR3 is 15 amino acids long. In DNA form, the CDR3 reads TGTGCCAGCAGCTTATCGGCTAGCGGGAGTAATGAGCAGTTCTTC. Translated: CASSLSASGSNEQFF.

V gene TRBV9 combines with J gene TRBJ2-2, with 10 bases matching TRBD1. Germline V gene lookup returns CDR1 SGDLS and CDR2 YYNGEE. CDR3 length: 15 amino acids. The V gene end was trimmed by 0 bases and the J gene end by 8 bases; junction bases not matched to a gene: 4. CDR3 bases: TGTGCCAGCAGCGTAGCCGGGACAGGGGCGGGGGAGCTGTTTTTT. Amino acid sequence: CASSVAGTGAGELFF.

The CDR3 sequence: CASSPPGTSGRGELFF. DNA for the CDR3: TGTGCCAGCAGCCCCCCAGGGACTAGCGGTCGCGGGGAGCTGTTTTTT. The genes are TRBV4-2 and TRBJ2-2, with 11 bases identical to TRBD2. CDR1 and CDR2 (germline): LGHNA, YNFKEQ. The CDR3 covers 16 residues. With 4 bases clipped from V and 7 bases from J, the junction kept 8 bases outside the gene matches.

The chain links TRBV11-2 to TRBJ2-7, with a possible D match to TRBD2 (6 bases). The CDR3 consists of 13 residues. The germline gives CDR1 SGHAT, CDR2 FQNNGV. Deletions cut 3 bases from V and 3 bases from J, with 9 bases between. The CDR3 reads CASSFGGLYEQYF. DNA for the CDR3: TGTGCCAGCAGCTTCGGGGGTCTCTACGAGCAGTACTTC.

The V gene is TRBV7-9, the J gene TRBJ2-1; 9 bases match TRBD2. CDR1 SEHNR and CDR2 FQNEAQ come from the germline V gene (reference sequence). The CDR3 is 17 residues long. Unmatched junction bases numbered 12, after V lost 1 base and J lost 8 bases. The CDR3 region is CASSLGMGGRAMDEQFF. CDR3 bases: TGTGCCAGCAGCTTAGGGATGGGCGGGAGGGCCATGGATGAGCAGTTCTTC.

The gene calls are TRBV11-3 and TRBJ1-2; no definite D call. Germline V gene data show CDR1 as SGHNT and CDR2 as YENEEA. Trimming left V 2 bases short and J 4 bases short, with 11 bases between. This CDR3 comprises 14 residues. Here the CDR3 reads CASSLRGRGYGYTF. CDR3 in DNA: TGTGCCAGCAGCTTACGCGGGCGGGGCTATGGCTACACCTTC. The full variable domain, completed using reference TRBV11-3 and TRBJ1-2, is EAGVVQSPRYKIIEKKQPVAFWCNPISGHNTLYWYLQNLGQGPELLIRYENEEAVDDSQLPKDRFSAERLKGVDSTLKIQPAELGDSAVYLCASSLRGRGYGYTFGSGTRLTVV.

The chain recombines TRBV2 with TRBJ1-5, with D hard to call. CDR3 length: 15 amino acids. The V gene lost 3 bases and the J gene lost 0 bases, with 9 bases spanning the gap. The germline V gene encodes CDR1 SNHLY and CDR2 FYNNEI. The CDR3 DNA follows: TGTGCCAGCAGTGACGTGACATTTAGCAATCAGCCCCAGCATTTT. It codes for CASSDVTFSNQPQHF.

The rearrangement joins TRBV11-1 to TRBJ2-5; weak D call: TRBD1 (5 bases). The CDR3 is made up of 16 amino acids. CDR1 and CDR2 from the germline V gene are SGHAT and FQDESV (reference sequence). V lost 5 bases and J lost 5, with 21 bases in between. The CDR3 DNA reads TGTGCCAGCAGCCTTAGTGTCCCTTGGGGCCGGGAGACCCAGTACTTC. This encodes CASSLSVPWGRETQYF.